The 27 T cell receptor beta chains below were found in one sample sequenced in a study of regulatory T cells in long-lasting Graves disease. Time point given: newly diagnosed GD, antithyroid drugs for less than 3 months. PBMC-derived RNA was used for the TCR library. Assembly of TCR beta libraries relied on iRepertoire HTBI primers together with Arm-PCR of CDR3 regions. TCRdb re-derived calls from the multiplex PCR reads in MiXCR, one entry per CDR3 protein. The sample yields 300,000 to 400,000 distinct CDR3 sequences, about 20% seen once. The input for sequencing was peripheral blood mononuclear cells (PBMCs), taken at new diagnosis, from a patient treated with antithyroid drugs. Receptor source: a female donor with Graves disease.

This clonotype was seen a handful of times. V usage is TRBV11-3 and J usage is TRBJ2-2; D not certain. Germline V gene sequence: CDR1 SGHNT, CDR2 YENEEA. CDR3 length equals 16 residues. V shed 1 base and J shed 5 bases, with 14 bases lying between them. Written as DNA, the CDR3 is TGTGCCAGCAGCTTAGTCAAAAAGATTGGTACCGGGGAGCTGTTTTTT. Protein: CASSLVKKIGTGELFF.

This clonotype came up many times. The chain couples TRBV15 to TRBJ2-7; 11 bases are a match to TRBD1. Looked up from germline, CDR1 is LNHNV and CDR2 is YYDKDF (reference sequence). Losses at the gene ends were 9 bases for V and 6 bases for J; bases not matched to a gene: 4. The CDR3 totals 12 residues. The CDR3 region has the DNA TGTGCCACTCGGGACAGGGGGAGCGAGCAGTACTTC. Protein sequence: CATRDRGSEQYF.

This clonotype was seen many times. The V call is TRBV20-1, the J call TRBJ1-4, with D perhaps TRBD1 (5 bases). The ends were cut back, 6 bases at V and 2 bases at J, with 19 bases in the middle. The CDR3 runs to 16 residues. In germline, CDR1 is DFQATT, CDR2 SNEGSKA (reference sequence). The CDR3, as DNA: TGCAGTGCCACAAGACAGCCCTCTGAGACTAATGAAAAACTGTTTTTT. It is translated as CSATRQPSETNEKLFF.

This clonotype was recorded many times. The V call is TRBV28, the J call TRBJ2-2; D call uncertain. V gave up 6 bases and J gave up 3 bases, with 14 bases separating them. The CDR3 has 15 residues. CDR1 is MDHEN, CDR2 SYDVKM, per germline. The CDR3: CASSPKTWDTGELFF. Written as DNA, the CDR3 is TGTGCCAGCAGCCCTAAGACCTGGGACACCGGGGAGCTGTTTTTT. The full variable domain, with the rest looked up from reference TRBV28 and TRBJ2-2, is DVKVTQSSRYLVKRTGEKVFLECVQDMDHENMFWYRQDPGLGLRLIYFSYDVKMKEKGDIPEGYSVSREKKERFSLILESASTNQTSMYLCASSPKTWDTGELFFGEGSRLTVL.

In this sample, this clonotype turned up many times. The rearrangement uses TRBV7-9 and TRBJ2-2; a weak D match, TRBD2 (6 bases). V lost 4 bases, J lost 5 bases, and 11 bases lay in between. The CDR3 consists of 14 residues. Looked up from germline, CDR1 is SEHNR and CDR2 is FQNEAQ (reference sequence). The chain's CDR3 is CASSSTRRTGELFF. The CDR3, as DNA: TGTGCCAGCAGCTCGACTAGAAGAACCGGGGAGCTGTTTTTT.

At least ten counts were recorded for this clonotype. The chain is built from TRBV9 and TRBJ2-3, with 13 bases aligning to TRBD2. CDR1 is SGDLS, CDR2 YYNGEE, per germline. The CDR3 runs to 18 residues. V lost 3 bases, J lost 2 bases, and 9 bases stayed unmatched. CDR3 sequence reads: CASSATGLAGKFTDTQYF. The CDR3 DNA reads TGTGCCAGCAGCGCTACGGGACTAGCGGGAAAGTTCACAGATACGCAGTATTTT.

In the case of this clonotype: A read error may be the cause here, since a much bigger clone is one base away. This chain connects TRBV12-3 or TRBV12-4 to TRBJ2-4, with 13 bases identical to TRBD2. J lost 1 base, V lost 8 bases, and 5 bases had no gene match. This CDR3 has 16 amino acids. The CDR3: CASGKLAGGAKNIQYF. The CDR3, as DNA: TGTGCCAGCGGCAAACTAGCGGGAGGGGCCAAAAACATTCAGTACTTC.

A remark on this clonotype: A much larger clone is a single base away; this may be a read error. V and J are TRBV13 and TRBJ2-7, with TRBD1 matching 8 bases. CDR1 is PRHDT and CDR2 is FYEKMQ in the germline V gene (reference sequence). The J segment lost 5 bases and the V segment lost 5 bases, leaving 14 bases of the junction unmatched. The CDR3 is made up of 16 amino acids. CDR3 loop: CASSQRQGALLNEQYF. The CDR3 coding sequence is TGTGCCAGCAGCCAACGCCAGGGGGCTTTGCTTAACGAGCAGTACTTC.

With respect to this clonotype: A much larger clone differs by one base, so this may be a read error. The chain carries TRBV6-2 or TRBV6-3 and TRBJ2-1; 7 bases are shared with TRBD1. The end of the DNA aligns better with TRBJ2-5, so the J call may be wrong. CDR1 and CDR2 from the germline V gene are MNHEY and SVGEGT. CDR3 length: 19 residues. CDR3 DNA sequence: TGTGTCAGCAGTGATTTGTACGGGACAGCACCCATTGACCAAGAGACCCAGTACTTC. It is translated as CVSSDLYGTAPIDQETQYF.

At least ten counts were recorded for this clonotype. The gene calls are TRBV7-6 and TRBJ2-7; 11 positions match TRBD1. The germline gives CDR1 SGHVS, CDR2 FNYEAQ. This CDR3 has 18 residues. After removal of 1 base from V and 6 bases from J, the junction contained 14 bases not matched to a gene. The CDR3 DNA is TGTGCCAGCAGCTTAGGGGAATGGGACAGGGGGGTTTCGGGCGAGCAGTACTTC. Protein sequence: CASSLGEWDRGVSGEQYF. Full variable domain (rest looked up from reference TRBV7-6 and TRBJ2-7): GAGVSQSPRYKVTKRGQDVALRCDPISGHVSLYWYRQALGQGPEFLTYFNYEAQQDKSGLPNDRFSAERPEGSISTLTIQRTEQRDSAMYRCASSLGEWDRGVSGEQYFGPGTRLTVT.

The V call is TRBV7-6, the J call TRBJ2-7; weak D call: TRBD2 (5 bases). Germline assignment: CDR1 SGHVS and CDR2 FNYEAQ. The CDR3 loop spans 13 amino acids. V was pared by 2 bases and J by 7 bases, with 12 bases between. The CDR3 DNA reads TGTGCCAGCAGCTTAAGCAGAGGGTGGGAGCAGTACTTC. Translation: CASSLSRGWEQYF.

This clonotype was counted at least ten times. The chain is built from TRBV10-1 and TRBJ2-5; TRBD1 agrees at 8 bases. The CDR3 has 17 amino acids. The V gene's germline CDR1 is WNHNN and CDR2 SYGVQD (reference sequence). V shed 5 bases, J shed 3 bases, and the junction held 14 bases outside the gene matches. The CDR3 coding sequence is TGCGCCAGCAGTTACTCTCCTGGGGGACAGGAGAAAGAGACCCAGTACTTC. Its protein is CASSYSPGGQEKETQYF.

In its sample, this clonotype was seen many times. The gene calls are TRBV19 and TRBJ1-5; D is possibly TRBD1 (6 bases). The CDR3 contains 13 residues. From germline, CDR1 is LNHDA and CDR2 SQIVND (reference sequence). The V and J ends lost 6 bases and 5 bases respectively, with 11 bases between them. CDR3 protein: CASRINRDQPQHF. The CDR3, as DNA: TGTGCCAGTAGGATAAACAGGGATCAGCCCCAGCATTTT.

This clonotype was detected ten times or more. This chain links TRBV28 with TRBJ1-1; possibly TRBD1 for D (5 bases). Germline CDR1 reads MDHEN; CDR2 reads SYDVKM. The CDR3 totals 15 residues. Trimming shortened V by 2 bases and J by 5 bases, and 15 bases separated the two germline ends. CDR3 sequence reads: CASSLRTGSRTEAFF. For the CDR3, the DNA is TGTGCCAGCAGTTTACGAACAGGAAGTCGTACTGAAGCTTTCTTT.

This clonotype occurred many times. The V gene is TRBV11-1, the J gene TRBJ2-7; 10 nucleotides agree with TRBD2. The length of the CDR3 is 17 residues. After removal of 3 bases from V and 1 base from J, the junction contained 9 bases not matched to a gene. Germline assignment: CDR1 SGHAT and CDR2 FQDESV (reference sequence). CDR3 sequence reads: CASSFGGASGGSYEQYF. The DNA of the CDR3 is TGTGCCAGCAGCTTCGGGGGAGCTAGCGGGGGATCCTACGAGCAGTACTTC.

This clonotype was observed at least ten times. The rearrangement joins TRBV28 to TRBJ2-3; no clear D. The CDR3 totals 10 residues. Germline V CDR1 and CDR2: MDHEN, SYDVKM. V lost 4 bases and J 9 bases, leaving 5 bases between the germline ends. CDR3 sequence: CASSSQTQYF. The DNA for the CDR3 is TGTGCCAGCAGTTCGCAGACGCAGTATTTT. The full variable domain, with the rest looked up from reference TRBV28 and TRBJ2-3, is DVKVTQSSRYLVKRTGEKVFLECVQDMDHENMFWYRQDPGLGLRLIYFSYDVKMKEKGDIPEGYSVSREKKERFSLILESASTNQTSMYLCASSSQTQYFGPGTRLTVL.

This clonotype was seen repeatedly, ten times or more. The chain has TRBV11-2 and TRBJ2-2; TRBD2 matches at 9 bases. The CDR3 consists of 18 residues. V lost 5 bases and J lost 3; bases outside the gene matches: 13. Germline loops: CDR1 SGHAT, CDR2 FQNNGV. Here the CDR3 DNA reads TGTGCCAGCAGCCGAGACCTCCCGGGACTAGCTGACACCGGGGAGCTGTTTTTT. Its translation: CASSRDLPGLADTGELFF.

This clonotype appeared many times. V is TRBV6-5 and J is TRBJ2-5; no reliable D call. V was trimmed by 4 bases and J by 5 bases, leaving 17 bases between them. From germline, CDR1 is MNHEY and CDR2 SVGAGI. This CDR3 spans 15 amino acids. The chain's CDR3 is CASSLTSPGRETQYF. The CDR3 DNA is TGTGCCAGCAGTTTAACCTCCCCCGGCCGGGAGACCCAGTACTTC.

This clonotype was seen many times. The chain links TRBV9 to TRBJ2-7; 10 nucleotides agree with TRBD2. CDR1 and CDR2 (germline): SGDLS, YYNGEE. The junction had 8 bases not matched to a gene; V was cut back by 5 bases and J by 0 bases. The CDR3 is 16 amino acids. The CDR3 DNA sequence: TGTGCCAGCAGAGCTCCTACTAGCGGGGTCTCCTACGAGCAGTACTTC. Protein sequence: CASRAPTSGVSYEQYF.

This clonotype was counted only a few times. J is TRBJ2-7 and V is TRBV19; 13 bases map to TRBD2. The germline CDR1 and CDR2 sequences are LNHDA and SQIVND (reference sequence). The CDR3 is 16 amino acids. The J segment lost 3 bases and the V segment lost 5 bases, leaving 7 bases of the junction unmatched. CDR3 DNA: TGTGCCAGTAGTGGGCGGACTAGCGGGAGTCTCTACGAGCAGTACTTC. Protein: CASSGRTSGSLYEQYF.

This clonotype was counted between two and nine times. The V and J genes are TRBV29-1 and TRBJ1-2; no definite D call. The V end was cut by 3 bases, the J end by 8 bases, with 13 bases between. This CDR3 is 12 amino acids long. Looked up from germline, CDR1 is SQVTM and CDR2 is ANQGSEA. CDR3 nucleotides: TGCAGCGTTGACGCCTCCGATCGGGGCTACACCTTC. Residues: CSVDASDRGYTF.

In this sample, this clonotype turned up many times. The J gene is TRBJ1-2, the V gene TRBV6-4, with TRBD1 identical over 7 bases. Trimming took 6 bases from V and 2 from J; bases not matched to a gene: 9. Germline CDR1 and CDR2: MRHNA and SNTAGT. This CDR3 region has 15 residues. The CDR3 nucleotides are TGTGCCAGCAGCCTCACAGGGGAGGGGAACTATGGCTACACCTTC. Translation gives CASSLTGEGNYGYTF.

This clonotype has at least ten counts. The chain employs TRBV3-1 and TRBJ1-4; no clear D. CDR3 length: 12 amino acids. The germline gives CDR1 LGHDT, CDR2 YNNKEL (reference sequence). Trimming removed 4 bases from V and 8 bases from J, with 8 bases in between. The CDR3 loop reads CASSRPAEKLFF. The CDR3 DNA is TGTGCCAGCAGCCGCCCGGCGGAAAAACTGTTTTTT.

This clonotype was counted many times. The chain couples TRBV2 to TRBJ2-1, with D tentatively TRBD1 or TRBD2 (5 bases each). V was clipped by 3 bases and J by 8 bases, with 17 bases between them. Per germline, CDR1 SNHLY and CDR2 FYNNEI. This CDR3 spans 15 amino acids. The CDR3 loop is CASSDSPRGGYEQFF. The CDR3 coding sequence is TGTGCCAGCAGTGACAGTCCCCGGGGCGGATATGAGCAGTTCTTC.

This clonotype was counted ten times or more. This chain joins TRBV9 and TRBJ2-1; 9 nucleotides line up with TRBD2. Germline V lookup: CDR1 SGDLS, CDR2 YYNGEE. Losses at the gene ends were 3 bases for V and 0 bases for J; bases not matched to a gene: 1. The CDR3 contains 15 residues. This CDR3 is CASSGSGSSYNEQFF. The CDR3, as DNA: TGTGCCAGCAGCGGTAGCGGGAGCTCCTACAATGAGCAGTTCTTC.

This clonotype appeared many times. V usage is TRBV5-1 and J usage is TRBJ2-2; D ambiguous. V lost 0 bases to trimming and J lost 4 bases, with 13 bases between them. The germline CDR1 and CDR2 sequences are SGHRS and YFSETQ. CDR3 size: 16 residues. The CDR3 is CASSLAMGLSTGELFF. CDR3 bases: TGCGCCAGCAGCTTGGCTATGGGTCTGAGCACCGGGGAGCTGTTTTTT.

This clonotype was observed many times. This CDR3 is CASRPGLASYEQYF. The DNA of the CDR3 is TGTGCCAGCAGACCAGGACTAGCTTCCTACGAGCAGTACTTC. The J gene is TRBJ2-7, the V gene TRBV6-1; 8 positions agree with TRBD2. Germline values: CDR1 MNHNS, CDR2 SASEGT. Losses at the gene ends were 6 bases for V and 1 base for J; bases not matched to a gene: 5. The CDR3 has 14 residues.